Sequencing of this TCR beta chain was carried out in a study of early T cells in non-severe SARS-CoV-2 infection. At the level of the study: Unsorted whole-blood RNA was sequenced in bulk, leaving chains unpaired.

Study-wide results and caveats: Sequences matched to VDJdb favored anti-spike CD8 responses, while private and CD4 specificities were missed.

The CDR3 contains 15 residues. In germline, CDR1 is KGHSH, CDR2 LQKENI. V lost 4 bases to trimming and J lost 4 bases; unmatched junction nucleotides: 6. Unique molecular identifiers were attached to individual cDNA molecules. Each CDR3 protein is one row after TCRdb ran MiXCR on the 5' RACE reads. Of tens of thousands of distinct CDR3 sequences listed, 5% are singletons. This clonotype was picked up a small number of times. Its specificity is unknown. The receptor comes from an adult who was a healthcare worker with PCR-confirmed SARS-CoV-2 infection or an uninfected control (not recorded which). The chain couples TRBV18 to TRBJ2-2; TRBD2 matches at 7 bases. The starting material was whole blood, obtained at baseline. In DNA, the CDR3 is TGTGCCAGCTCACGAGGCGGGAGCTCCACCGGGGAGCTGTTTTTT. Residues: CASSRGGSSTGELFF.